Below are 29 T cell receptor beta chains sequenced from a single sample in a study of T cells after yellow fever vaccination. TCRdb re-called the 5' RACE reads with MiXCR, one entry per CDR3 protein. There are 250,000 to 400,000 distinct CDR3 sequences in the sample; approximately 4% occur only once, and about 22% lies in the top ten. The sample consisted of PBMCs, taken 5 days after the yellow fever booster vaccination. Receptors originate from a man between 18 and 29 years old who received the YFV17D yellow fever vaccine.

V is TRBV27 and J is TRBJ2-2; D may correspond to TRBD1 or TRBD2 (6 bases each). From germline, CDR1 is MNHEY and CDR2 SMNVEV (reference sequence). The CDR3 totals 18 residues. Trimming took off 4 bases at V and 3 bases at J, with 21 bases between the two ends. The CDR3 DNA reads as TGTGCCAGCAGTTATATTTTTTGGGGGGCTGATGACACCGGGGAGCTGTTTTTT. Translation: CASSYIFWGADDTGELFF.

The rearrangement links TRBV4-1 to TRBJ1-1; D remains unclear. Germline values: CDR1 MGHRA, CDR2 YSYEKL. V lost 1 base, J lost 2 bases, and 8 bases lay in between. The CDR3 has 14 residues. The chain's CDR3 is CASSQAAGNTEAFF. CDR3 DNA: TGCGCCAGCAGCCAAGCGGCGGGTAACACTGAAGCTTTCTTT.

This clonotype has a handful of counts. The chain is built from TRBV5-4 and TRBJ2-3; 9 bases line up with TRBD1. The CDR3 covers 14 residues. The germline V gene encodes CDR1 SGHNT and CDR2 YYREEE (reference sequence). Trimming removed 5 bases from V and 4 bases from J; junction bases left unmatched: 5. This chain's CDR3 is CASRRTGVADTQYF. CDR3 DNA: TGTGCCAGCAGGAGGACAGGGGTGGCAGATACGCAGTATTTT.

This clonotype appeared a few times. V gene TRBV29-1 combines with J gene TRBJ2-6, with 9 bases that match TRBD2. CDR3 length: 16 residues. V lost 4 bases and J lost 2; bases outside the gene matches: 6. Germline CDR1 SQVTM, CDR2 ANQGSEA. The CDR3 sequence is CSVVGGGVTGANVLTF. The CDR3 DNA reads TGCAGCGTTGTAGGCGGGGGGGTGACTGGGGCCAACGTCCTGACTTTC. Complete variable domain (other parts from reference TRBV29-1 and TRBJ2-6): SAVISQKPSRDICQRGTSLTIQCQVDSQVTMMFWYRQQPGQSLTLIATANQGSEATYESGFVIDKFPISRPNLTFSTLTVSNMSPEDSSIYLCSVVGGGVTGANVLTFGAGSRLTVL.

This clonotype was seen many times. The V and J genes are TRBV20-1 and TRBJ1-1; D possibly corresponds to TRBD1 (5 bases). Trimming pared 5 bases from V and 7 bases from J, leaving 17 bases between. This CDR3 has 13 amino acids. Germline lookup yields CDR1 DFQATT and CDR2 SNEGSKA (reference sequence). The CDR3 DNA reads TGCAGTGCTCCCGGGACGGAGTATTTTGAAGCTTTCTTT. It translates to CSAPGTEYFEAFF.

This clonotype was counted ten times or more. V usage is TRBV10-3 and J usage is TRBJ1-1; D perhaps matches TRBD1 (5 bases). Germline CDR1 reads ENHRY; CDR2 reads SYGVKD. The CDR3 is made up of 13 amino acids. V was cut by 4 bases and J by 2 bases, with 8 bases left in between. CDR3 residues: CAISGDGNTEAFF. In nucleotides, the CDR3 is TGTGCCATCAGTGGGGACGGCAACACTGAAGCTTTCTTT.

This clonotype has just a few counts. DNA of the CDR3: TGCGCCAGCAGCCCCCGAGGGCAGTTCTACTATGGCTACACCTTC. Residues: CASSPRGQFYYGYTF. The chain links TRBV4-1 to TRBJ1-2; D gene ambiguous. The CDR3 is 15 amino acids. Between the trimmed V and J ends, which lost 4 bases and 3 bases, there was a span of 15 bases. Looked up from germline, CDR1 is MGHRA and CDR2 is YSYEKL.

This clonotype was seen repeatedly, ten times or more. The chain uses TRBV12-3 or TRBV12-4 and TRBJ1-2; no definite D call. The CDR3 loop spans 13 amino acids. The V end was cut by 8 bases, the J end by 1 base, with 11 bases between. CDR3 sequence: CASAPGDNYGYTF. In DNA, the CDR3 is TGTGCCAGCGCGCCTGGGGATAACTATGGCTACACCTTC.

This clonotype has ten or more counts. The V gene is TRBV20-1, the J gene TRBJ2-3; 8 nucleotides agree with TRBD2. The CDR3 totals 12 residues. CDR1 and CDR2 from the germline V gene are DFQATT and SNEGSKA (reference sequence). The J segment lost 1 base and the V segment lost 6 bases, leaving 0 bases of the junction unmatched. The CDR3 region is CSARGGTDTQYF. CDR3 nucleotide sequence: TGCAGTGCGCGGGGGGGCACAGATACGCAGTATTTT.

Many counts were recorded for this clonotype. Germline is not matched at one junction end, which may reflect a read error. CDR3 in DNA: TGTGCCAGCAGCGAAAACCGTATTCCGGGACAGGATGACTTC. This encodes CASSENRIPGQDDF. The chain combines TRBV6-2 or TRBV6-3 with TRBJ2-5; 8 positions match TRBD1. CDR3 length: 14 residues. Germline values: CDR1 MNHEY, CDR2 SVGEGT.

The genes are TRBV20-1 and TRBJ2-3; TRBD2 agrees at 7 bases. Trimming removed 4 bases from V and 0 bases from J; junction bases left unmatched: 4. CDR3 length equals 14 residues. Germline CDR1 is DFQATT and CDR2 is SNEGSKA (reference sequence). The CDR3 coding sequence is TGCAGTGCTACCCGGGACTACAGCACAGATACGCAGTATTTT. Translated: CSATRDYSTDTQYF.

This clonotype was detected a few times. The rearrangement joins TRBV11-2 to TRBJ2-5; D remains ambiguous. The CDR3 runs 15 residues. Per germline, CDR1 SGHAT and CDR2 FQNNGV. V shed 3 bases and J shed 3 bases, with 14 bases lying between them. CDR3 sequence: CASSLRSGTEETQYF. Written as DNA, the CDR3 is TGTGCCAGCAGCTTGAGGTCCGGAACGGAAGAGACCCAGTACTTC.

This clonotype has more than one count but fewer than ten. The chain combines TRBV6-1 with TRBJ2-6; no clear D gene. CDR1 is MNHNS and CDR2 is SASEGT in the germline V gene. With 8 bases removed from V and 0 bases from J, the gap between germline ends came to 5 bases. This CDR3 has 13 amino acids. In nucleotides, the CDR3 is TGTGCCAGCCATCTCTCTGGGGCCAACGTCCTGACTTTC. Encoded protein: CASHLSGANVLTF.

In its sample, this clonotype was seen a few times. This chain joins TRBV7-2 and TRBJ1-6, with D tentatively TRBD1 (6 bases). CDR3 length: 15 residues. CDR1 is SGHTA, CDR2 FQGNSA, per germline. With 2 bases removed from V and 8 bases from J, the gap between germline ends came to 13 bases. Written as DNA, the CDR3 is TGTGCCAGCAGCTTATCCCCCAGGGGAGATTCACCCCTCCACTTT. This gives the protein CASSLSPRGDSPLHF.

The chain carries TRBV4-2 and TRBJ2-1; maybe TRBD1 (6 bases). This CDR3 has 16 amino acids. The V gene lost 0 bases and the J gene lost 4 bases, with 13 bases spanning the gap. CDR1 is LGHNA and CDR2 is YNFKEQ in the germline V gene. Here the CDR3 reads CASSQDLGAWYNEQFF. CDR3 nucleotides: TGTGCCAGCAGCCAAGATTTGGGGGCCTGGTACAATGAGCAGTTCTTC.

The J gene is TRBJ2-7, the V gene TRBV5-6, with TRBD1 identical over 9 bases. This CDR3 has 19 amino acids. The V gene's germline CDR1 is SGHDT and CDR2 YYEEEE. With V trimmed by 4 bases and J by 2 bases, 19 bases remained unmatched. CDR3 amino acids: CASSPEHIGTGIEAYEQYF. CDR3 nucleotides: TGTGCCAGCAGCCCCGAACATATTGGGACAGGGATTGAGGCCTACGAGCAGTACTTC.

This clonotype came up many times. CDR3 residues: CATSRDEGIFYGYTF. CDR3 nucleotide sequence: TGTGCCACCAGCAGAGATGAGGGGATTTTCTATGGCTACACCTTC. The rearrangement uses TRBV15 and TRBJ1-2, with a tentative D call TRBD1 (5 bases). The CDR3 runs 15 residues. Germline CDR1 reads LNHNV; CDR2 reads YYDKDF (reference sequence). Deletions cut 0 bases from V and 4 bases from J, with 12 bases between.

This clonotype was recorded a few times. This chain's CDR3 is CASSLDLVADTQYF. CDR3 DNA sequence: TGTGCCAGCAGCTTAGATTTGGTTGCAGATACGCAGTATTTT. This chain joins TRBV11-2 and TRBJ2-3, with D unresolved. V shed 0 bases and J shed 4 bases, with 8 bases lying between them. The length of the CDR3 is 14 residues. Germline CDR1 is SGHAT and CDR2 is FQNNGV.

The chain recombines TRBV4-2 with TRBJ1-2; the D is unclear. V dropped 5 bases and J dropped 3 bases, with 13 bases sitting between them. CDR1 and CDR2 from the germline V gene are LGHNA and YNFKEQ. The CDR3 spans 14 residues. CDR3 DNA: TGTGCCAGCAGCGCGGGAGTTAGGGACTATGGCTACACCTTC. As protein: CASSAGVRDYGYTF.

This chain connects TRBV20-1 to TRBJ1-2; tentative D call: TRBD1 (6 bases). Looked up from germline, CDR1 is DFQATT and CDR2 is SNEGSKA (reference sequence). Trimming removed 3 bases from V and 6 bases from J, with 14 bases in between. The CDR3 sequence is 13 residues long. CDR3 region: CSARATQGNGYTF. The CDR3 DNA sequence: TGCAGTGCTAGGGCAACCCAGGGGAATGGCTACACCTTC.

This clonotype was counted at least ten times. The DNA of the CDR3 is TGCGCCAGCAATTCCGGGCCGAGCTATGGCTACACCTTC. Protein product: CASNSGPSYGYTF. The chain combines TRBV10-2 with TRBJ1-2; D is uncertain. Germline lookup yields CDR1 WSHSY and CDR2 SAAADI. This CDR3 region has 13 residues. V gave up 7 bases and J gave up 4 bases, with 13 bases separating them.

J is TRBJ2-7 and V is TRBV6-6; D is tentatively TRBD1 or TRBD2 (5 bases each). Germline V gene lookup returns CDR1 MNHNY and CDR2 SVGAGI (reference sequence). The CDR3 runs 13 residues. V lost 7 bases and J 7 bases, leaving 17 bases between the germline ends. The CDR3 here is CASTTPGTREQYV. The CDR3 DNA reads TGTGCCAGCACCACCCCCGGGACGAGGGAGCAGTACGTC.

This clonotype was observed a handful of times. This rearrangement joins TRBV5-5 to TRBJ2-5, with D unresolved. The CDR3 loop spans 15 amino acids. Germline loops: CDR1 SGHKS, CDR2 YYEKEE (reference sequence). Between the trimmed V and J ends, which lost 1 base and 0 bases, there was a span of 10 bases. CDR3 bases: TGTGCCAGCAGCTTGTATTCCCTAAACCAAGAGACCCAGTACTTC. This encodes CASSLYSLNQETQYF.

The gene calls are TRBV18 and TRBJ2-5; D might be TRBD2 (6 bases). V was cut by 3 bases and J by 5 bases, with 10 bases left in between. Germline V lookup: CDR1 KGHSH, CDR2 LQKENI. The CDR3 loop spans 13 amino acids. Here the CDR3 reads CASSPTEGETQYF. The DNA for the CDR3 is TGTGCCAGCTCACCGACGGAGGGGGAGACCCAGTACTTC. The complete variable domain, with remaining parts taken from reference TRBV18 and TRBJ2-5, reads NAGVMQNPRHLVRRRGQEARLRCSPMKGHSHVYWYRQLPEEGLKFMVYLQKENIIDESGMPKERFSAEFPKEGPSILRIQQVVRGDSAAYFCASSPTEGETQYFGPGTRLLVL.

This clonotype has just a few counts. The chain employs TRBV27 and TRBJ1-5; D is unclear. V gave up 5 bases and J gave up 6 bases, with 5 bases separating them. Germline CDR1 and CDR2: MNHEY and SMNVEV (reference sequence). CDR3 length equals 11 residues. DNA for the CDR3: TGTGCCAGCAGTGTGAGTCAGCCCCAGCATTTT. Translated: CASSVSQPQHF.

This clonotype has more than one count but fewer than ten. This chain joins TRBV12-3 or TRBV12-4 and TRBJ2-3; the match to TRBD1 covers 7 bases. Germline trimming cut 1 base from V and 4 bases from J; bases unmatched to any gene: 8. The length of the CDR3 is 16 residues. The CDR3 protein is CASSLDPSRGSDTQYF. The CDR3 coding sequence is TGTGCCAGCAGTTTAGACCCCTCCAGGGGGTCAGATACGCAGTATTTT.

The chain carries TRBV24-1 and TRBJ2-3; D is undetermined. The CDR3 is 16 residues long. V lost 0 bases and J 4 bases, leaving 13 bases between the germline ends. CDR1 and CDR2 (germline): KGHDR, SFDVKD. CDR3 in amino acids: CATSDLQTRLADTQYF. Written as DNA, the CDR3 is TGTGCCACCAGTGATTTGCAAACGAGGTTGGCAGATACGCAGTATTTT.

This clonotype was counted only a few times. The CDR3 region has the DNA TGTGCCAGCTGGCCGACCGGCTGCGATGGAAACACCATATATTTT. Its translation is CASWPTGCDGNTIYF. The rearrangement uses TRBV21-1 and TRBJ1-3. TRBV21-1 is an annotated pseudogene. This CDR3 is 15 amino acids long.

Ten or more counts support this clonotype. The CDR3 nucleotides read TGCGCCAGCAGCCATTTGGGGACAGGAAACACCATATATTTT. Translated, it gives CASSHLGTGNTIYF. This chain connects TRBV4-3 to TRBJ1-3; tentative D call: TRBD1 (6 bases). CDR1 is LGHNA and CDR2 is YSLEER in the germline V gene. Deletions cut 3 bases from V and 4 bases from J, with 10 bases between. The CDR3 has 14 amino acids.